This T cell receptor (beta chain) was observed in a study of lymphopenia after photon versus proton radiotherapy. This clone has only one observation. The target antigen is unknown. Trimming stripped 5 bases from V and 11 bases from J, with 15 bases between. Germline V gives CDR1 GTSNPN, CDR2 SVGIG (reference sequence). CDR3 length: 11 residues. The data were produced by immunoSEQ multiplex PCR, yet TCRdb's version contains in-frame clones alone and is incomplete. Counted here are approximately 160,000 clones, 75% to 90% occurring once; the ten biggest clones make up around 5.1%. Overall study results and limits: Post-nadir diversity loss with photons came from oligoclonal expansion, particularly CD8+ Temra cells.

The chain recombines TRBV30 with TRBJ1-1, with D perhaps matching TRBD1 (6 bases). The sequence derives from a man aged 50-60 years with gastric cancer. The sequenced sample was peripheral blood, obtained from a patient treated with photon-based radiotherapy. As DNA, the CDR3 is TGTGCCTGGGACACAGGGAGATACGCTTTCTTT. Its protein product is CAWDTGRYAFF.